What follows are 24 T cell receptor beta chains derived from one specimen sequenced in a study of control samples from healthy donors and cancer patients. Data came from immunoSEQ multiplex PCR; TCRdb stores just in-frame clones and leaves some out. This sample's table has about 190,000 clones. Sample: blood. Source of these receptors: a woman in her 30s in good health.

CDR3 sequence reads: CAWSPGQGSSPLHF. In DNA form, the CDR3 reads TGTGCCTGGAGTCCTGGACAGGGCTCTTCACCCCTCCACTTT. The gene calls are TRBV30 and TRBJ1-6; 8 positions agree with TRBD1. The V and J ends lost 2 bases and 9 bases, in that order; junction bases with no gene match: 6. This CDR3 comprises 14 residues. Germline CDR1 reads GTSNPN; CDR2 reads SVGIG (reference sequence). Variable domain in full (rest from reference TRBV30 and TRBJ1-6): SQTIHQWPATLVQPVGSPLSLECTVEGTSNPNLYWYRQAAGRGLQLLFYSVGIGQISSEVPQNLSASRPQDRQFILSSKKLLLSDSGFYLCAWSPGQGSSPLHFGNGTRLTVT.

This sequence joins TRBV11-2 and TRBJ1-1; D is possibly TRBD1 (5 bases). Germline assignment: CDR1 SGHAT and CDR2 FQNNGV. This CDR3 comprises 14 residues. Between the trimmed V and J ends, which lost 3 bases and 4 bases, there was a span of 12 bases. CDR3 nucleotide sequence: TGTGCCAGCAGCTTCTTTGGGGGAGGCACTGAAGCTTTCTTT. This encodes CASSFFGGGTEAFF.

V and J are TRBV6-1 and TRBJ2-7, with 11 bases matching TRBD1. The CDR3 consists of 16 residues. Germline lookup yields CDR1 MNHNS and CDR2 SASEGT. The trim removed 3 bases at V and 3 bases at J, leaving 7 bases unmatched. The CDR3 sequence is CASSEMDRGRLYEQYF. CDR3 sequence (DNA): TGTGCCAGCAGTGAGATGGACAGGGGGCGTCTCTACGAGCAGTACTTC.

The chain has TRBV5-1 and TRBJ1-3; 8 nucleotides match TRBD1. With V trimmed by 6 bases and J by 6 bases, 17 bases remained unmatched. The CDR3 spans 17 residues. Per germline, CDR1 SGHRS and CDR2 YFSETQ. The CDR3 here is CASTPYIWTGRENTIYF. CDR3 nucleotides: TGCGCCAGCACCCCCTATATATGGACAGGGAGGGAAAACACCATATATTTT.

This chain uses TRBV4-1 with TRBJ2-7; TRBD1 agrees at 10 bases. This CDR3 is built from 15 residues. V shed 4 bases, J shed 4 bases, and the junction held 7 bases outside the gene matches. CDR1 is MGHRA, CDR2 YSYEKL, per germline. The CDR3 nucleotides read TGCGCCAGCAGCCTAGGCGGGACAGGGGATTACGAGCAGTACTTC. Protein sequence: CASSLGGTGDYEQYF.

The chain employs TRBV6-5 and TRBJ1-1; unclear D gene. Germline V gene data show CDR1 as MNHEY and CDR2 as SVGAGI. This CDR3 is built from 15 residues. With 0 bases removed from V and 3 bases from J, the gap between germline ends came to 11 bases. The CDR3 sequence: CASSYSYSLDTEAFF. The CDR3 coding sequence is TGTGCCAGCAGTTACTCGTACAGTCTCGACACTGAAGCTTTCTTT.

The CDR3 spells CASSQGGGYPRGSPLHF. CDR3 nucleotides: TGTGCCAGCAGCCAAGGGGGGGGTTACCCTAGGGGTTCACCCCTCCACTTT. The chain is built from TRBV3-1 (or the pseudogene TRBV3-2) and TRBJ1-6, with a possible D match to TRBD1 (5 bases). This CDR3 has 17 amino acids. Germline CDR1 reads LGHDT; CDR2 reads YNNKEL (reference sequence). V lost 1 base and J 9 bases, leaving 19 bases between the germline ends.

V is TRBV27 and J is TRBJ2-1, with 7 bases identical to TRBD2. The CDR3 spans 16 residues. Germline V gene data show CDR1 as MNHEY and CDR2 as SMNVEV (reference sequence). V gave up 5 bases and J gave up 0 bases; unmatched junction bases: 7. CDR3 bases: TGTGCCAGCAGTGCCCTAGCGGAACGCTCCTACAATGAGCAGTTCTTC. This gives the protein CASSALAERSYNEQFF.

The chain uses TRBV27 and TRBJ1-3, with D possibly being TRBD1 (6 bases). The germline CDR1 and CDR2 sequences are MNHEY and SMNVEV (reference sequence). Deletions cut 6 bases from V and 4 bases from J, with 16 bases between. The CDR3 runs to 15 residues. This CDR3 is CASSQQQGLGNTIYF. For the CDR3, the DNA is TGTGCCAGCAGCCAACAACAGGGTCTAGGAAACACCATATATTTT.

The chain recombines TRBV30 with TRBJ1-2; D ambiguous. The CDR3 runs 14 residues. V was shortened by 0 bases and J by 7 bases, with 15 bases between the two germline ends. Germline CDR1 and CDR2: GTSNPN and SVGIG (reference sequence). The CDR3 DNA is TGTGCCTGGAGTGTAGGGCAGGTCTATTTTGGCTACACCTTC. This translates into CAWSVGQVYFGYTF.

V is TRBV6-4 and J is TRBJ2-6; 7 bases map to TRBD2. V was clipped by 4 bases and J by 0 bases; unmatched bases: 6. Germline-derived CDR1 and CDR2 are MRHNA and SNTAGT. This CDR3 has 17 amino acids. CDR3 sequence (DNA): TGTGCCAGCAGTGGTCTAGCGGATGCCTCTGGGGCCAACGTCCTGACTTTC. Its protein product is CASSGLADASGANVLTF.

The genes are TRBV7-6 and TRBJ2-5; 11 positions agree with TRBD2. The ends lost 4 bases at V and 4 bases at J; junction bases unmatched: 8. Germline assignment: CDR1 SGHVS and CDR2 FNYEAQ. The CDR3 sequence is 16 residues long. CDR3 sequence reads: CASSSLAGGPGETQYF. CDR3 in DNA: TGTGCCAGCAGCTCCTTAGCGGGGGGGCCCGGAGAGACCCAGTACTTC. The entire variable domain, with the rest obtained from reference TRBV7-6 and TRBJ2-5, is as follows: GAGVSQSPRYKVTKRGQDVALRCDPISGHVSLYWYRQALGQGPEFLTYFNYEAQQDKSGLPNDRFSAERPEGSISTLTIQRTEQRDSAMYRCASSSLAGGPGETQYFGPGTRLLVL.

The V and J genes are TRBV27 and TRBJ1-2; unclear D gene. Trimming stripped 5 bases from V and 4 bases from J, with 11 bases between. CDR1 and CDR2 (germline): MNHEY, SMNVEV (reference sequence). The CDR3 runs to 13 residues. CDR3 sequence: CASSPGRGYGYTF. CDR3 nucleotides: TGTGCCAGCAGTCCCGGACGCGGCTATGGCTACACCTTC.

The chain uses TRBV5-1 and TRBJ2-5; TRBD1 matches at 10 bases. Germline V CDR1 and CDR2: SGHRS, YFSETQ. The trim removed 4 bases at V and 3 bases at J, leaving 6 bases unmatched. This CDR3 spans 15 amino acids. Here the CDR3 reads CASSARDRGKETQYF. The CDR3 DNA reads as TGCGCCAGCAGCGCCCGGGACAGGGGTAAAGAGACCCAGTACTTC.

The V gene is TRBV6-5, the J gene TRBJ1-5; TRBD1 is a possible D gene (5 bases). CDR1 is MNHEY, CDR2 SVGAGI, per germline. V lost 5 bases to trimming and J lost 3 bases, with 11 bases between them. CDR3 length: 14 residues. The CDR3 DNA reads TGTGCCAGCAGTATGGGACCGACCAATCAGCCCCAGCATTTT. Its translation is CASSMGPTNQPQHF.

The CDR3 nucleotides read TGCGCCAGCAGCCAAGTTGGGCAGGAATCCAACGTCCTGACTTTC. The encoded protein is CASSQVGQESNVLTF. The chain is built from TRBV4-3 and TRBJ2-6; D remains unclear. The CDR3 is 15 residues long. CDR1 is LGHNA, CDR2 YSLEER, per germline. Deletions cut 1 base from V and 8 bases from J, with 12 bases between.

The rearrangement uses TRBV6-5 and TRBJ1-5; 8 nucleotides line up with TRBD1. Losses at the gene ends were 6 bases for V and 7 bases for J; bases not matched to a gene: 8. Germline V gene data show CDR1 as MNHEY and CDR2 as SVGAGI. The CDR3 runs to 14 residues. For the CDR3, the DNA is TGTGCCAGCAGCTCACAGGGGGGAGGCCAGCCCCAGCATTTT. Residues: CASSSQGGGQPQHF.

The CDR3 spells CASSPGTGGNEQFF. Here the CDR3 DNA reads TGTGCCAGCAGCCCCGGGACAGGGGGCAATGAGCAGTTCTTC. The chain links TRBV9 to TRBJ2-1, with 11 bases that match TRBD1. The germline gives CDR1 SGDLS, CDR2 YYNGEE. The CDR3 has 14 residues. Germline trimming cut 4 bases from V and 6 bases from J; bases unmatched to any gene: 3. Full variable domain (rest looked up from reference TRBV9 and TRBJ2-1): DSGVTQTPKHLITATGQRVTLRCSPRSGDLSVYWYQQSLDQGLQFLIQYYNGEERAKGNILERFSAQQFPDLHSELNLSSLELGDSALYFCASSPGTGGNEQFFGPGTRLTVL.

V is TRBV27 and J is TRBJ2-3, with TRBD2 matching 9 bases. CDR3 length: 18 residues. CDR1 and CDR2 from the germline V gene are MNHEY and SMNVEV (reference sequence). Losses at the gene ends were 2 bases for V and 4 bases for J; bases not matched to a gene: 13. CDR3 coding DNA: TGTGCCAGCAGTTTACGCGGTGCGGGGGGGCTCAATGCAGATACGCAGTATTTT. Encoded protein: CASSLRGAGGLNADTQYF.

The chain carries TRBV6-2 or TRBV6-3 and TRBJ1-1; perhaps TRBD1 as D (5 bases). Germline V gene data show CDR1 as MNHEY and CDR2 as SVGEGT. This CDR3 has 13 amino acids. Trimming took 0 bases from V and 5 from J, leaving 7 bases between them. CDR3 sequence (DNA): TGTGCCAGCAGTTACTCTTGGGGGACTGAAGCTTTCTTT. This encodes CASSYSWGTEAFF.

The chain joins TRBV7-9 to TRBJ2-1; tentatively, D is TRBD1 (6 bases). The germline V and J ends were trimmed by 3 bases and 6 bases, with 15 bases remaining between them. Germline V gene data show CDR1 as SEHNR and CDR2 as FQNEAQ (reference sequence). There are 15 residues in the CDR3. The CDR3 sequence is CASSFSAGAGNEQFF. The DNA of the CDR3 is TGTGCCAGCAGCTTTTCGGCAGGGGCGGGCAATGAGCAGTTCTTC.

The CDR3 DNA is TGTGCCAGCAGTCCGGGACAGCAGTACACCTTC. Its protein is CASSPGQQYTF. This rearrangement joins TRBV12-3 or TRBV12-4 to TRBJ1-2, with 7 bases fitting TRBD1. This CDR3 has 11 amino acids. J was trimmed by 11 bases and V by 5 bases; bases with no gene match: 5.

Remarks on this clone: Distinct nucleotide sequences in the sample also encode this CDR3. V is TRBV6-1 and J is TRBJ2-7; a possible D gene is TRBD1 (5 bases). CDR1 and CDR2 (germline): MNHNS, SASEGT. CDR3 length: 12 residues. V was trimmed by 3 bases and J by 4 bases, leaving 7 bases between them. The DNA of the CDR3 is TGTGCCAGCAGTGATAGGGGTTACGAGCAGTACTTC. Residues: CASSDRGYEQYF.

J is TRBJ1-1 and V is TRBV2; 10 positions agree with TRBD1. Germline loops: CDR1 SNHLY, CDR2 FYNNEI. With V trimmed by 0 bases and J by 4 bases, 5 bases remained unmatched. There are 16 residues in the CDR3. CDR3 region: CASSEATGGWGTEAFF. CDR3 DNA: TGTGCCAGCAGTGAAGCGACAGGGGGCTGGGGCACTGAAGCTTTCTTT.